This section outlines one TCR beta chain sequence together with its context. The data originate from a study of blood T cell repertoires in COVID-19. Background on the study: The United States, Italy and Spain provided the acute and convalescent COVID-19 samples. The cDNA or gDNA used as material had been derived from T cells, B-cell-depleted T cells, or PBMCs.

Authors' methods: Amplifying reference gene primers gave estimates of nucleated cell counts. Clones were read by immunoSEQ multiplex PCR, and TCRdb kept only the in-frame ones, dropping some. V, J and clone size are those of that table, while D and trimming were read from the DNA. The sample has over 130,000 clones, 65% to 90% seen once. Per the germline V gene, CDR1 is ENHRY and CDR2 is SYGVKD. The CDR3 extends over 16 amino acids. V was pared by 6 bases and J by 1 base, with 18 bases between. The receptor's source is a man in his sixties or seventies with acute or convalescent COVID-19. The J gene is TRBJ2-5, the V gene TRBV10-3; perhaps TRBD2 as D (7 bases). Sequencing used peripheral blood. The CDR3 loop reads CAIRDSSGGGQETQYF. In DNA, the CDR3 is TGTGCCATCAGGGACTCTAGCGGAGGGGGCCAAGAGACCCAGTACTTC.